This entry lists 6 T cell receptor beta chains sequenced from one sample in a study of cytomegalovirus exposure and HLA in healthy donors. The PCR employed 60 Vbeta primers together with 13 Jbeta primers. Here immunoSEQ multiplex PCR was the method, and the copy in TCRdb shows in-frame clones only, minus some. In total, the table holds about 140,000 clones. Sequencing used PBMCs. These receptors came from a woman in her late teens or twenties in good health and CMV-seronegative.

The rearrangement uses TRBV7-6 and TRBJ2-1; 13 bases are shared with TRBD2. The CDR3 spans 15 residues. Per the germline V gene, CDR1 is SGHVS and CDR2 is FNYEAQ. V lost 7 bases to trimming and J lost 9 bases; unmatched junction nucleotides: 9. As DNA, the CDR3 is TGTGCCAGCACCTCACTAGCGGGAGGGCCTAGTGAGCAGTTCTTC. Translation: CASTSLAGGPSEQFF.

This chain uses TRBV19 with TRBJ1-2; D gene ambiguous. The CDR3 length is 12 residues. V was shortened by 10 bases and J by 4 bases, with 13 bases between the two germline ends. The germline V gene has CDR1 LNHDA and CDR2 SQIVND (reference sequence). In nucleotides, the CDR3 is TGTGCCACGTGGGCATCTGTCTATGGCTACACCTTC. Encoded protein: CATWASVYGYTF. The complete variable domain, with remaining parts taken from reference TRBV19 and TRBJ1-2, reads DGGITQSPKYLFRKEGQNVTLSCEQNLNHDAMYWYRQDPGQGLRLIYYSQIVNDFQKGDIAEGYSVSREKKESFPLTVTSAQKNPTAFYLCATWASVYGYTFGSGTRLTVV.

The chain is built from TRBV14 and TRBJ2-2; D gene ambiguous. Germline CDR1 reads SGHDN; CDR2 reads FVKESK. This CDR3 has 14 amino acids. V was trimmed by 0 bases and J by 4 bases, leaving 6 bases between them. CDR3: CASSQDYGTGELFF. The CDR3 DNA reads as TGTGCCAGCAGCCAAGATTACGGCACCGGGGAGCTGTTTTTT.

CDR3 DNA: TGCGCCAGCAGCTTATTTGGACAGGGGGCTGAAGCTTTCTTT. Its translation: CASSLFGQGAEAFF. V and J are TRBV5-1 and TRBJ1-1; TRBD1 agrees at 10 bases. Germline values: CDR1 SGHRS, CDR2 YFSETQ. This CDR3 contains 14 residues. V lost 2 bases, J lost 6 bases, and 4 bases stayed unmatched.

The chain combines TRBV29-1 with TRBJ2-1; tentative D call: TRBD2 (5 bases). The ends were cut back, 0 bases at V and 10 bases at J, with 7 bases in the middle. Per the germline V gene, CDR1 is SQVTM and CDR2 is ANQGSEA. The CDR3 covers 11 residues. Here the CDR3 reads CSVEDPGEQFF. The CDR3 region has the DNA TGCAGCGTTGAAGATCCGGGGGAGCAGTTCTTC.

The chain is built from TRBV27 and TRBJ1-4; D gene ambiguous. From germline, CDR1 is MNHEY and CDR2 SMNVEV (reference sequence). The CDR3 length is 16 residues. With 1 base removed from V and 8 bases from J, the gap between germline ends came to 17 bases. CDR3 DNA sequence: TGTGCCAGCAGTTTATTAGCGTCGGGCGAGGGAGAAAAACTGTTTTTT. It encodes CASSLLASGEGEKLFF.